These 10 T cell receptor beta chains share one sample of origin, sequenced in a study of T-cell reconstitution after alpha-beta-depleted transplantation in children. A TCRbeta library incorporating unique molecular identifiers was prepared. TCRdb re-called the PCR reads with MiXCR, one entry per CDR3 protein. The sample lists 150,000 to 200,000 distinct CDR3 sequences, 13% to 15% seen once, with less than 15% in the top ten. Sequenced material: PBMCs from the stem cell graft donor, taken from the stem cell graft. Every receptor here comes from a human donor who donated a stem cell graft to a child with acute lymphoblastic leukemia.

The rearrangement joins TRBV25-1 to TRBJ2-7; 10 bases fit TRBD1. V trimming: 2 bases; J trimming: 5 bases; junction bases outside the gene matches: 6. The CDR3 covers 15 residues. Germline V lookup: CDR1 MGHDK, CDR2 SYGVNS. In DNA form, the CDR3 reads TGTGCCAGCAGTGAAGGGGGGACAGGGGCCAACGAGCAGTACTTC. Its protein is CASSEGGTGANEQYF.

This clonotype was observed at least ten times. V usage is TRBV6-2 or TRBV6-3 and J usage is TRBJ2-7; D is possibly TRBD2 (5 bases). CDR1 MNHEY and CDR2 SVGEGT come from the germline V gene. The CDR3 is 16 residues long. Trimming stripped 3 bases from V and 0 bases from J, with 15 bases between. CDR3 DNA: TGTGCCAGCAGTTATCTTTCTAGCCGAAGCTCCTACGAGCAGTACTTC. Amino acid sequence: CASSYLSSRSSYEQYF.

The rearrangement links TRBV20-1 to TRBJ2-3; weak D call: TRBD1 (6 bases). This CDR3 is built from 15 residues. Trimming left V 0 bases short and J 0 bases short, with 10 bases between. Per the germline V gene, CDR1 is DFQATT and CDR2 is SNEGSKA (reference sequence). CDR3 region: CSARDTRGSTDTQYF. The DNA of the CDR3 is TGCAGTGCTAGAGATACTAGGGGGAGCACAGATACGCAGTATTTT.

This clonotype came up a few times. The chain is built from TRBV5-1 and TRBJ2-7; TRBD2 aligns across 10 bases. This CDR3 is built from 16 residues. The germline V gene encodes CDR1 SGHRS and CDR2 YFSETQ. V was pared by 0 bases and J by 7 bases, with 10 bases of the junction left unmatched. CDR3: CASSLGGLARSEEQYF. The CDR3 DNA reads TGCGCCAGCAGCTTGGGGGGACTAGCGAGGTCGGAGGAGCAGTACTTC.

V gene TRBV28 combines with J gene TRBJ2-7; D call uncertain. This CDR3 is built from 14 residues. Germline CDR1 MDHEN, CDR2 SYDVKM. Deletions cut 2 bases from V and 6 bases from J, with 14 bases between. In DNA form, the CDR3 reads TGTGCCAGCAGTTTACTCCTCCCCCCTACCGAGCAGTACTTC. Translated, it gives CASSLLLPPTEQYF.

CDR3 sequence (DNA): TGTGCCTTCAGTTTTTACAGCTCCACTAGCGGGAGGACGTACGAGCAGTACTTC. It specifies CAFSFYSSTSGRTYEQYF. V gene TRBV12-3 or TRBV12-4 combines with J gene TRBJ2-7; the match to TRBD2 covers 12 bases. The CDR3 contains 18 residues. Unmatched junction bases numbered 21, after V lost 11 bases and J lost 4 bases.

The table lists this clonotype with a few counts. The chain has TRBV10-3 and TRBJ1-4; D call uncertain. Germline lookup yields CDR1 ENHRY and CDR2 SYGVKD. Trimming pared 4 bases from V and 4 bases from J, leaving 10 bases between. The length of the CDR3 is 14 residues. CDR3 nucleotide sequence: TGTGCCATCAGTGCCGGACCAAATAATGAAAAACTGTTTTTT. Protein product: CAISAGPNNEKLFF.

The rearrangement links TRBV10-3 to TRBJ2-4; D ambiguous. V was trimmed by 2 bases and J by 8 bases, leaving 7 bases between them. CDR1 ENHRY and CDR2 SYGVKD come from the germline V gene. The CDR3 consists of 12 residues. The CDR3 coding sequence is TGTGCCATCAGTGAGGGGTCGGACATTCAGTACTTC. This gives the protein CAISEGSDIQYF.

Many counts were recorded for this clonotype. The chain has TRBV5-1 and TRBJ2-1; possibly TRBD2 for D (6 bases). Trimming removed 7 bases at V and 10 bases at J, with 12 bases between. The CDR3 is 11 residues long. The germline V gene encodes CDR1 SGHRS and CDR2 YFSETQ. The CDR3 region has the DNA TGCGCCAGCGCCTCGGGGGTAGAGCAGTTCTTC. Protein: CASASGVEQFF.

This clonotype was seen repeatedly, ten times or more. In DNA form, the CDR3 reads TGCAGTGCTAGCCGGGACAGGGATCAGCCCCAGCATTTT. Its protein product is CSASRDRDQPQHF. The chain joins TRBV20-1 to TRBJ1-5, with 9 bases identical to TRBD1. The germline CDR1 and CDR2 sequences are DFQATT and SNEGSKA (reference sequence). The ends lost 3 bases at V and 5 bases at J; junction bases unmatched: 2. The CDR3 contains 13 residues.